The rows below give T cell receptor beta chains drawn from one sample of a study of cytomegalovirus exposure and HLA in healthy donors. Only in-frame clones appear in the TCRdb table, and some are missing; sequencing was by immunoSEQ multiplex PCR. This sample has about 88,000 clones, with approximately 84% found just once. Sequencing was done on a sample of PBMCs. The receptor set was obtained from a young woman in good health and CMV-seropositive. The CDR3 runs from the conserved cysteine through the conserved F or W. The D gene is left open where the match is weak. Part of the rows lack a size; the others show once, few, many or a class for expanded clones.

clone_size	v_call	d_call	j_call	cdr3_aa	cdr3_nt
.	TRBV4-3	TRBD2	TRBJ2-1	CASSQDLLAGGNEQFF	TGCGCCAGCAGCCAAGATCTGCTAGCGGGGGGCAATGAGCAGTTCTTC
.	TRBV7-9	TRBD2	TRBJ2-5	CASRPLAGKETQYF	TGTGCCAGCAGGCCACTAGCGGGGAAAGAGACCCAGTACTTC
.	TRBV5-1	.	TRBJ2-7	CASSLPASVDEQYF	TGCGCCAGCAGCTTGCCCGCCTCAGTTGACGAGCAGTACTTC
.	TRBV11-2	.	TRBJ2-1	CASSRQQTGEQFF	TGTGCCAGCAGCCGACAACAAACGGGGGAGCAGTTCTTC
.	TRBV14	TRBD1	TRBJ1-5	CASSQTGFDQPQHF	TGTGCCAGCAGCCAGACAGGGTTTGATCAGCCCCAGCATTTT
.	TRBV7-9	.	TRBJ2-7	CASRGTGTTSYEQYF	TGTGCCAGCAGAGGCACAGGGACGACGTCCTACGAGCAGTACTTC
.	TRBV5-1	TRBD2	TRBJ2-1	CASSLAVSSGVDEQFF	TGCGCCAGCAGCTTGGCCGTGTCTAGCGGGGTGGATGAGCAGTTCTTC
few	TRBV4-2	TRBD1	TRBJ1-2	CASTPGKGQPGYTF	TGTGCCAGTACCCCAGGGAAGGGACAGCCTGGCTACACCTTC
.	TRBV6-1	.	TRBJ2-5	CASTFTAGQETQYF	TGTGCCAGCACTTTCACGGCGGGCCAAGAGACCCAGTACTTC
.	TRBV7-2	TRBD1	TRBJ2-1	CASSLRQGTSPEQFF	TGTGCCAGCAGCTTGCGACAGGGGACTTCACCCGAGCAGTTCTTC
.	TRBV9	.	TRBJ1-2	CASSVGGGDHGYTF	TGTGCCAGCAGCGTAGGGGGGGGCGATCATGGCTACACCTTC
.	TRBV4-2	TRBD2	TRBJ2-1	CASSQSSAGLDYNEQFF	TGTGCCAGCAGCCAATCCTCAGCGGGACTAGACTACAATGAGCAGTTCTTC
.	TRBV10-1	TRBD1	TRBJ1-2	CASREIVAAPGQGARINPNYGYTF	TGCGCCAGCAGGGAGATCGTCGCCGCTCCGGGACAGGGGGCGCGAATCAACCCTAACTATGGCTACACCTTC
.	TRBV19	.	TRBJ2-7	CASQGGPFYEQYF	TGTGCCAGTCAGGGAGGCCCTTTCTACGAGCAGTACTTC
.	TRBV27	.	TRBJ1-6	CASSLTGSGYNSPLHF	TGTGCCAGCAGTTTAACCGGGTCCGGGTATAATTCACCCCTCCACTTT
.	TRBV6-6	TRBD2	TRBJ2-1	CASSPGLGTYNEQFF	TGTGCCAGCAGTCCGGGACTAGGGACCTACAATGAGCAGTTCTTC
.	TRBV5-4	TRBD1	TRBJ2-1	CASSQDRTEQFF	TGTGCCAGCAGCCAGGACAGGACTGAGCAGTTCTTC
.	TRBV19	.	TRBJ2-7	CASSNGQEQYF	TGTGCCAGTAGTAACGGACAGGAGCAGTACTTC